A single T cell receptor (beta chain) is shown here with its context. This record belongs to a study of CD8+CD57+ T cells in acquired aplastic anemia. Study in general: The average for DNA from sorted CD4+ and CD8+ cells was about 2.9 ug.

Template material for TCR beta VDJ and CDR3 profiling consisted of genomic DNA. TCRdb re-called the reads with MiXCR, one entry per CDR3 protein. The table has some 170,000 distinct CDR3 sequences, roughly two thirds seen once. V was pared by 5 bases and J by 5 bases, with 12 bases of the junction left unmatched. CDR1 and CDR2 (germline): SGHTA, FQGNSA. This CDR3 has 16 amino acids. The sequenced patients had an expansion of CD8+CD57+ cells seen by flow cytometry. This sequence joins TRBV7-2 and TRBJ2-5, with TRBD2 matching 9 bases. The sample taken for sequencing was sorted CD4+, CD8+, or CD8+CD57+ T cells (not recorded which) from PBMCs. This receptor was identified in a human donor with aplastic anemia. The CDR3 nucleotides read TGTGCCAGCAGCCGTCCGGCGGGGGGGCCGAGTGAGACCCAGTACTTC. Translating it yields CASSRPAGGPSETQYF. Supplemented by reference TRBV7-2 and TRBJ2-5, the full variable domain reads GAGVSQSPSNKVTEKGKDVELRCDPISGHTALYWYRQSLGQGLEFLIYFQGNSAPDKSGLPSDRFSAERTGGSVSTLTIQRTQQEDSAVYLCASSRPAGGPSETQYFGPGTRLLVL.